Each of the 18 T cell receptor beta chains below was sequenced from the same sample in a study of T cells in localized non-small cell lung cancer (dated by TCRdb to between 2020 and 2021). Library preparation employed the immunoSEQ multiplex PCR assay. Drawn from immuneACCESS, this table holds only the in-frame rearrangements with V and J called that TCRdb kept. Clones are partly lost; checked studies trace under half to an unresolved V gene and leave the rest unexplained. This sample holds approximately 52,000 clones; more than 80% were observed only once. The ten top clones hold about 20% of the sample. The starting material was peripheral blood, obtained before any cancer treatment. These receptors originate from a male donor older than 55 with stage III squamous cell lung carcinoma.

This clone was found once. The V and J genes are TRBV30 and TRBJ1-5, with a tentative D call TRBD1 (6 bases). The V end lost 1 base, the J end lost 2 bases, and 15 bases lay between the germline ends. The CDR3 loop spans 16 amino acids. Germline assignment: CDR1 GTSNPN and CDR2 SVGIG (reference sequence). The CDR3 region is CAWSEQGVIGNQPQHF. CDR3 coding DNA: TGTGCCTGGAGTGAACAGGGAGTAATAGGCAATCAGCCCCAGCATTTT.

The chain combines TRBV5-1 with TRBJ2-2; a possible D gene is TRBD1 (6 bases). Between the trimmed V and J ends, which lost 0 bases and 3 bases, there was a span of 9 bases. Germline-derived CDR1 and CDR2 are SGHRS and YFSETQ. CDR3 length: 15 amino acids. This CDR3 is CASSLDRAHTGELFF. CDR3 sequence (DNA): TGCGCCAGCAGCTTGGACAGGGCCCACACCGGGGAGCTGTTTTTT.

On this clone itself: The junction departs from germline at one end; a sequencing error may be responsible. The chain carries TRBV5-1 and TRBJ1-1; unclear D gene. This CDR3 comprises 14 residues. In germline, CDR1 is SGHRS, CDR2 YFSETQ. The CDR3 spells CASSLVGENTEAFF. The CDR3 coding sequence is TGCGCCAGCAGTTTGGTCGGGGAGAACACTGAAGCTTTCTTT.

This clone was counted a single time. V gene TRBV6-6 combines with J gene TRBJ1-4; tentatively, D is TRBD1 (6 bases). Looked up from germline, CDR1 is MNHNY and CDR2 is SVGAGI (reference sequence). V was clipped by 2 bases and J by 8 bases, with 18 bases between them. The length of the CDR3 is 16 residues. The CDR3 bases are TGTGCCAGCAGTTACGTGGGGGCTATGCCCGACGAAAAACTGTTTTTT. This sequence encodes CASSYVGAMPDEKLFF.

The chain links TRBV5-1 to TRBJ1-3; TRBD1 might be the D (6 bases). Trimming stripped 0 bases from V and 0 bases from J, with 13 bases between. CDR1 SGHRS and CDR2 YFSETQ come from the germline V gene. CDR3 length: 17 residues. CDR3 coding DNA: TGCGCCAGCAGCTTGGCCGCAGGGGCCGACTCTGGAAACACCATATATTTT. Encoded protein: CASSLAAGADSGNTIYF.

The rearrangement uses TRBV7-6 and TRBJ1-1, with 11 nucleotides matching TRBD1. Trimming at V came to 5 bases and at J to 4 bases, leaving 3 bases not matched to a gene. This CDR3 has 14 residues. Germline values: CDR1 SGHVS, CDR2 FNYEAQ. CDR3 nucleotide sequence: TGTGCCAGCAGCCCGGGGACAGGGGGCACTGAAGCTTTCTTT. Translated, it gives CASSPGTGGTEAFF.

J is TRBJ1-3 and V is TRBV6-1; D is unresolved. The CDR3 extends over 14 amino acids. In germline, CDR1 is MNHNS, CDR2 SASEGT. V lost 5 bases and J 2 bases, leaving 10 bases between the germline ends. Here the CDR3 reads CASSQRVAGNTIYF. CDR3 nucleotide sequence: TGTGCCAGCAGTCAAAGGGTAGCTGGAAACACCATATATTTT.

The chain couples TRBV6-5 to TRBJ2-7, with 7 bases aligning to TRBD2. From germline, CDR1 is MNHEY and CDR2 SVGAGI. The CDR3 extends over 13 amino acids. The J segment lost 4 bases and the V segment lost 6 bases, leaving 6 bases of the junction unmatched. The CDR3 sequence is CASRSGTVYEQYF. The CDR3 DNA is TGTGCCAGCAGAAGCGGGACGGTTTACGAGCAGTACTTC.

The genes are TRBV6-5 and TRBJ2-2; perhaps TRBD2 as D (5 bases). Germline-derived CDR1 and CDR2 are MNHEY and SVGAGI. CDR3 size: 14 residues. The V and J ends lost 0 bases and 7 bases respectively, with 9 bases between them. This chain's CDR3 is CASSYSREIGELFF. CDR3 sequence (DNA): TGTGCCAGCAGTTACTCAAGGGAGATCGGGGAGCTGTTTTTT.

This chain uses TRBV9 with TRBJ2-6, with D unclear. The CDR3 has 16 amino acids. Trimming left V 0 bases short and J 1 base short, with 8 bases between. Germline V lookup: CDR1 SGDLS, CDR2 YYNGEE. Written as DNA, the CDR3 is TGTGCCAGCAGCGTAGGTCTGAGATCTGGGGCCAACGTCCTGACTTTC. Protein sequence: CASSVGLRSGANVLTF.

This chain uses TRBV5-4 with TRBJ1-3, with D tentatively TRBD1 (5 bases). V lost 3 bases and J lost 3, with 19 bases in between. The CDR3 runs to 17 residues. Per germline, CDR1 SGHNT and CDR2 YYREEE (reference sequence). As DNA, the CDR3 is TGTGCCAGCAGCTCAGGTCTTGACAGAGCCCGTGGAAACACCATATATTTT. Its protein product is CASSSGLDRARGNTIYF.

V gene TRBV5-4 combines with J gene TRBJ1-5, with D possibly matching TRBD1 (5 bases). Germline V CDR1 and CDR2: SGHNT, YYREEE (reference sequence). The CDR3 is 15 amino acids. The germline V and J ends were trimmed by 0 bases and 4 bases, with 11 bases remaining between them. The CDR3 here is CASSLDGGENQPQHF. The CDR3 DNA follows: TGTGCCAGCAGCTTGGATGGGGGGGAAAATCAGCCCCAGCATTTT.

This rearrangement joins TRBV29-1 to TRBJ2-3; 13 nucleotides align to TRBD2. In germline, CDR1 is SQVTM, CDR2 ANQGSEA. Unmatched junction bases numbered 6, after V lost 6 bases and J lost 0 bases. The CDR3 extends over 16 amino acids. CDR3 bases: TGCAGCGTGGGAGGGACTAGCGGGACCAGCACAGATACGCAGTATTTT. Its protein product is CSVGGTSGTSTDTQYF.

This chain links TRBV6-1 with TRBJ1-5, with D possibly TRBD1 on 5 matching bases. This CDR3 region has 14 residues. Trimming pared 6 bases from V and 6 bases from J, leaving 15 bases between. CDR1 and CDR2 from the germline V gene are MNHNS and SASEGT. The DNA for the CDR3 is TGTGCCAGCAGAAAACGGGGGGGAAGTCAGCCCCAGCATTTT. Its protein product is CASRKRGGSQPQHF.

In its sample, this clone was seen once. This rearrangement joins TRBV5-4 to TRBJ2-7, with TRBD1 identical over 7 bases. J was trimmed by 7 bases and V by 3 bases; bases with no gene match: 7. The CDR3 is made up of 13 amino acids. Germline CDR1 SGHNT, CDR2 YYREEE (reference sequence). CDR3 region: CASSSRTGGEQYF. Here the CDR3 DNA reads TGTGCCAGCAGCTCTCGGACAGGTGGAGAGCAGTACTTC. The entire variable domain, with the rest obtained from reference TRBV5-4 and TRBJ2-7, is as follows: ETGVTQSPTHLIKTRGQQVTLRCSSQSGHNTVSWYQQALGQGPQFIFQYYREEENGRGNFPPRFSGLQFPNYSSELNVNALELDDSALYLCASSSRTGGEQYFGPGTRLTVT.

In nucleotides, the CDR3 is TGCAGCGTTGGTAACGCCGGGAACTATGGCTACACCTTC. This sequence encodes CSVGNAGNYGYTF. V and J are TRBV29-1 and TRBJ1-2, with unresolved D. The ends were cut back, 4 bases at V and 2 bases at J, with 11 bases in the middle. Germline lookup yields CDR1 SQVTM and CDR2 ANQGSEA. This CDR3 is built from 13 residues. The whole variable domain, remainder taken from reference TRBV29-1 and TRBJ1-2, is SAVISQKPSRDICQRGTSLTIQCQVDSQVTMMFWYRQQPGQSLTLIATANQGSEATYESGFVIDKFPISRPNLTFSTLTVSNMSPEDSSIYLCSVGNAGNYGYTFGSGTRLTVV.

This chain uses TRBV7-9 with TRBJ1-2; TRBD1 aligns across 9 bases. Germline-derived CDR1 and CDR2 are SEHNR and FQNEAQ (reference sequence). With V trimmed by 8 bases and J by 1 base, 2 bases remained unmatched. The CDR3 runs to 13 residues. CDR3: CASRGQGNYGYTF. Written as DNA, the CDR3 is TGTGCCAGCCGGGGACAGGGTAACTATGGCTACACCTTC.

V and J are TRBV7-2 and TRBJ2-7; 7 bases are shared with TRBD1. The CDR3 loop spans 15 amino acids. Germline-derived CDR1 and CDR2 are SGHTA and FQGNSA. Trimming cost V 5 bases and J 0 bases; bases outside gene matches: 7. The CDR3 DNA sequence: TGTGCCAGCAGCGGAACCGGGACAGTCTCCTACGAGCAGTACTTC. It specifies CASSGTGTVSYEQYF.